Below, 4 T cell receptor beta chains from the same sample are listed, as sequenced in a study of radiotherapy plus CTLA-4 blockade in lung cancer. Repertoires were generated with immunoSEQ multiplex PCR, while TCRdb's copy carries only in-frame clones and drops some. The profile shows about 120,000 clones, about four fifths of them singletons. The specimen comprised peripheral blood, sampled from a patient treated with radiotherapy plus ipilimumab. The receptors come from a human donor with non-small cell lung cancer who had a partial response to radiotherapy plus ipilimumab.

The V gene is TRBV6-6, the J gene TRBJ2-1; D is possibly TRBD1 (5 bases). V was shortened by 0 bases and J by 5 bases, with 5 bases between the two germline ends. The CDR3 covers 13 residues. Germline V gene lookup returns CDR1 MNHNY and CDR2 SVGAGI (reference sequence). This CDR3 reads CASSYSRDNEQFF. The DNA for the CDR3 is TGTGCCAGCAGTTACTCCAGGGACAATGAGCAGTTCTTC.

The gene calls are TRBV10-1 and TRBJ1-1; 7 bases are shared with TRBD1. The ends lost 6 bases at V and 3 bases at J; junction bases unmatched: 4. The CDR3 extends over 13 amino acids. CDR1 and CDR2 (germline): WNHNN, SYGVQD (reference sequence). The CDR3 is CASRGTGDTEAFF. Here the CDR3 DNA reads TGCGCCAGCAGGGGAACAGGGGACACTGAAGCTTTCTTT.

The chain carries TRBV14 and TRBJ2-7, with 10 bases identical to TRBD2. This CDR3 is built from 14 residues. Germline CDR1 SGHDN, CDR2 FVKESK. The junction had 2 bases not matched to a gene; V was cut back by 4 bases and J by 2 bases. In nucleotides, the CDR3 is TGTGCCAGCAGCCGGACTAGCGGCCCCTACGAGCAGTACTTC. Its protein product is CASSRTSGPYEQYF.

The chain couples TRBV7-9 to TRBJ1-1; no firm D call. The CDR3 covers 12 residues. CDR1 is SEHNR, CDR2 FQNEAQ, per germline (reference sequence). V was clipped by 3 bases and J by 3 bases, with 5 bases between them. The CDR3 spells CASSLRDTEAFF. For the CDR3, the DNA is TGTGCCAGCAGCTTGAGGGACACTGAAGCTTTCTTT.